This paragraph reports one T cell receptor (beta chain). Its specificity is not known. These data come from a study of T cell responses to AZD1222 COVID-19 vaccine. The CDR3 consists of 15 residues. The germline gives CDR1 LNHDA, CDR2 SQIVND (reference sequence). V trimming: 2 bases; J trimming: 0 bases; junction bases outside the gene matches: 3. Generated by immunoSEQ multiplex PCR, the TCRdb table keeps only in-frame clones and is missing some. Of roughly 150,000 clones detected, roughly nine tenths appear once; the ten largest clones hold 1% to 1.5%. General study points: Unmutated variant regions are reportedly the target of nearly half of TCRs that are spike-specific.

This receptor was identified in an adult who received the AZD1222 COVID-19 vaccine. Source: peripheral blood, taken 28 days after the second AZD1222 dose. The chain links TRBV19 to TRBJ2-7; 8 nucleotides match TRBD2. The CDR3 nucleotides are TGTGCCAGTAGTATACTGGCGGGAGGCTCCTACGAGCAGTACTTC. Translating it yields CASSILAGGSYEQYF.